This T cell receptor (beta chain) emerged from a study of cytotoxic CD8 clonotypes in ibrutinib-treated CLL. CDR3 size: 14 residues. The germline gives CDR1 SGDLS, CDR2 YYNGEE. V lost 2 bases and J 2 bases, leaving 11 bases between the germline ends. Sequencing was performed with immunoSEQ multiplex PCR; in TCRdb, only in-frame clones are kept and a portion is missing. The sample includes approximately 340,000 clones, about 64% seen only once; the top ten take about 6.7%. This clone was found once. Sequenced here: PBMCs, sampled after 36 months of ibrutinib treatment. This sequence joins TRBV9 and TRBJ2-7; D uncertain. The TCR comes from a human donor with chronic lymphocytic leukemia. As DNA, the CDR3 is TGTGCCAGCAGCGTGGGCGGAAAGCCCTACGAGCAGTACTTC. This gives the protein CASSVGGKPYEQYF.